This T cell receptor (beta chain) originates from a study of shared clonotypes between healthy human individuals. The authors split each subset's genomic DNA evenly across several immunoSEQ plates. Using about 220 ng DNA, 32,000 or so T cell genomes, the sorted-subset replicate PCRs were run. The assay was immunoSEQ multiplex PCR, and TCRdb's table has in-frame clones only and misses some. The data hold roughly 680,000 clones, with about two thirds observed a single time. This clone was counted only a few times. The CDR3 runs to 13 residues. V was shortened by 6 bases and J by 1 base, with 9 bases between the two germline ends. Per the germline V gene, CDR1 is LNHDA and CDR2 is SQIVND (reference sequence).

The V and J genes are TRBV19 and TRBJ1-1; D might be TRBD1 (5 bases). Sequenced sample: memory CD4+ T cells sorted from blood. Subset in this sample: CD45RA-negative fraction. This clonotype was obtained from a woman aged 30 to 39 in good health. In DNA, the CDR3 is TGTGCCAGTAGGGTCCAGGGGAACACTGAAGCTTTCTTT. It translates to CASRVQGNTEAFF. Full variable domain (rest looked up from reference TRBV19 and TRBJ1-1): DGGITQSPKYLFRKEGQNVTLSCEQNLNHDAMYWYRQDPGQGLRLIYYSQIVNDFQKGDIAEGYSVSREKKESFPLTVTSAQKNPTAFYLCASRVQGNTEAFFGQGTRLTVV.